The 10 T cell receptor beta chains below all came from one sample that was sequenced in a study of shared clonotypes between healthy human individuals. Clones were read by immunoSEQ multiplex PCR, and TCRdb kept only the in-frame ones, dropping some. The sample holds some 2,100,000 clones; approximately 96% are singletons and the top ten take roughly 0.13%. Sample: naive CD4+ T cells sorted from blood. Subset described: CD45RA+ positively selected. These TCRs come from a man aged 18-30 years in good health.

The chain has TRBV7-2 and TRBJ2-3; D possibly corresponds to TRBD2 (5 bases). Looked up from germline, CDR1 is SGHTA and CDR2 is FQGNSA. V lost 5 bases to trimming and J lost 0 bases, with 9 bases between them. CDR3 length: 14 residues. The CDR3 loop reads CASSPAGSTDTQYF. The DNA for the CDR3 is TGTGCCAGCAGCCCGGCGGGTAGCACAGATACGCAGTATTTT.

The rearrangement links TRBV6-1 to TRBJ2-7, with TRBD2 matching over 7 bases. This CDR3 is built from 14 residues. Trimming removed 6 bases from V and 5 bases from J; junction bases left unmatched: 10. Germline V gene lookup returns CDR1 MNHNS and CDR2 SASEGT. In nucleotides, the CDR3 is TGTGCCAGCAGACCCACCGGGACTACCCACGAGCAGTACTTC. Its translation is CASRPTGTTHEQYF.

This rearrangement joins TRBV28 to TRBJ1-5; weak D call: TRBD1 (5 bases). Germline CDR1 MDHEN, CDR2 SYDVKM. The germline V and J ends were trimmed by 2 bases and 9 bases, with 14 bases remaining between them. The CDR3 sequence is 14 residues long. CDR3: CASSLEGNGPPQHF. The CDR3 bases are TGTGCCAGCAGTTTAGAGGGGAATGGGCCGCCCCAGCATTTT.

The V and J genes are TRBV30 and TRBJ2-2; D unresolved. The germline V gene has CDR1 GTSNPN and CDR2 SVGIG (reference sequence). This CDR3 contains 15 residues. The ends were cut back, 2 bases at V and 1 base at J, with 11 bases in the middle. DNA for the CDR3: TGTGCCTGGAGTTTTAGTCAAATGAACACCGGGGAGCTGTTTTTT. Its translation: CAWSFSQMNTGELFF.

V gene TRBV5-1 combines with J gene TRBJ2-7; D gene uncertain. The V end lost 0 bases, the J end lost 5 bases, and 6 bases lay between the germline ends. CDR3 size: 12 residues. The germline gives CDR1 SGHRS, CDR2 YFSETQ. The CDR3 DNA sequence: TGCGCCAGCAGCTTGGATGTAGACGAGCAGTACTTC. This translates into CASSLDVDEQYF.

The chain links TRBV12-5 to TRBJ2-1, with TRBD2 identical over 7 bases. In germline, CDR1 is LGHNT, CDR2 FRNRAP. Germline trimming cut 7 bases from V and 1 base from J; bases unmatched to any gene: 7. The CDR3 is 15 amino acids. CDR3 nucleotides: TGTGCTAGTGTAGGTGGGAGGGCGTCCTACAATGAGCAGTTCTTC. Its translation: CASVGGRASYNEQFF.

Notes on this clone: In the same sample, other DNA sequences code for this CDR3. CDR3 amino acids: CASSDNYEQYF. The DNA of the CDR3 is TGTGCCAGCAGCGACAACTACGAGCAGTACTTC. The J gene is TRBJ2-7, the V gene TRBV6-5, with unresolved D. Trimming pared 6 bases from V and 3 bases from J, leaving 6 bases between. The germline gives CDR1 MNHEY, CDR2 SVGAGI. The CDR3 covers 11 residues.

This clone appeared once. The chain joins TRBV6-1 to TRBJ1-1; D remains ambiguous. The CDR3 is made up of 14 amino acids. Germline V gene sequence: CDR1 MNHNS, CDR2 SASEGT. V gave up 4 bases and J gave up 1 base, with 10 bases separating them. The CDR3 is CASSALDWNTEAFF. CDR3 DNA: TGTGCCAGCAGTGCCCTGGACTGGAACACTGAAGCTTTCTTT.

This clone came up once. CDR3: CASSENLGDEQFF. CDR3 nucleotide sequence: TGCGCCAGCAGTGAGAATTTGGGGGATGAGCAGTTCTTC. The V and J genes are TRBV10-1 and TRBJ2-1, with D tentatively TRBD1 or TRBD2 (5 bases each). Trimming shortened V by 2 bases and J by 8 bases, and 10 bases separated the two germline ends. Germline CDR1 is WNHNN and CDR2 is SYGVQD (reference sequence). This CDR3 is built from 13 residues.

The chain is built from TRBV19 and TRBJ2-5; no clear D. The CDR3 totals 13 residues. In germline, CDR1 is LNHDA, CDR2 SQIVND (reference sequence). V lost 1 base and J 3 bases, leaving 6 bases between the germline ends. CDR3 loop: CASSIATKETQYF. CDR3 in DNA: TGTGCCAGTAGTATAGCCACGAAAGAGACCCAGTACTTC.